A selection of T cell receptor beta chains follows, all from one sample in a study of CD8+ T cells in alopecia areata. Using immunoSEQ multiplex PCR, the repertoire was profiled, and TCRdb retains in-frame clones only, with some absent. The sample includes over 2,500 clones, approximately 80% of them seen just once. Sequenced here: skin, sampled at week 24, from a patient treated with tofacitinib. The receptors come from a human donor with alopecia areata. CDR3s include the opening cysteine and the closing phenylalanine or tryptophan. The D gene is left open where the match is weak. The listing skips clone size in some rows; elsewhere it reads once, few, many or a size class.

CDR3nt: TGTGCCACCAGCAGAGACGGACAGGGTTCGGGCACCTTC
CDR3aa: CATSRDGQGSGTF
d_gene: TRBD1
len: 13
abundance: -
v_gene: TRBV15
j_gene: TRBJ1-2

CDR3nt: TGTGCCAGCAGCACCAACAGGGGTCTCTCACCCCTCCACTTT
CDR3aa: CASSTNRGLSPLHF
d_gene: TRBD1
len: 14
abundance: few
v_gene: TRBV7-9
j_gene: TRBJ1-6

CDR3nt: TGCGCCAGCAGCCAAGATAAAAAGACCCAGTACTTC
CDR3aa: CASSQDKKTQYF
d_gene: -
len: 12
abundance: -
v_gene: TRBV4-1
j_gene: TRBJ2-5

CDR3nt: TGTGCCAGCAGAGGACCGGGGCGGAATGAAAAACTGTTTTTT
CDR3aa: CASRGPGRNEKLFF
d_gene: -
len: 14
abundance: -
v_gene: TRBV28
j_gene: TRBJ1-4

CDR3nt: TGCGCCAGCAGCTTGAAAGGGGAAGAGACCCAGTACTTC
CDR3aa: CASSLKGEETQYF
d_gene: -
len: 13
abundance: -
v_gene: TRBV5-1
j_gene: TRBJ2-5

CDR3nt: TGTGCCAGCAGCGCATCCCGGACAGGGAACTATGGCTACACCTTC
CDR3aa: CASSASRTGNYGYTF
d_gene: TRBD1
len: 15
abundance: once
v_gene: TRBV6-5
j_gene: TRBJ1-2

CDR3nt: TGTGCCAGCAGCAAAGTTGGAGGGACAGGGTTTGAAAAACTGTTTTTT
CDR3aa: CASSKVGGTGFEKLFF
d_gene: -
len: 16
abundance: once
v_gene: TRBV21-1
j_gene: TRBJ1-4

CDR3nt: TGTGCCAGCAGCTTAGGGTCGGGGGGCGCGGACACTGAAGCTTTCTTT
CDR3aa: CASSLGSGGADTEAFF
d_gene: -
len: 16
abundance: -
v_gene: TRBV11-3
j_gene: TRBJ1-1

CDR3nt: TGTGCCAGCAGTATACGACACAATTCACCCCTCCACTTT
CDR3aa: CASSIRHNSPLHF
d_gene: -
len: 13
abundance: -
v_gene: TRBV27
j_gene: TRBJ1-6

CDR3nt: TGTGCCAGCAGCGCCGACAGGGAGGCGCACAATGAGCAGTTCTTC
CDR3aa: CASSADREAHNEQFF
d_gene: -
len: 15
abundance: -
v_gene: TRBV7-3
j_gene: TRBJ2-1

CDR3nt: TGCAGCGTTACAGGGATGGAGACCCAGTACTTC
CDR3aa: CSVTGMETQYF
d_gene: -
len: 11
abundance: once
v_gene: TRBV29-1
j_gene: TRBJ2-5

CDR3nt: TGTGCCAGCAGCCCGAGTGGACAGGGTGGAGGGGAATCTGAAGCTTTCTTT
CDR3aa: CASSPSGQGGGESEAFF
d_gene: TRBD1
len: 17
abundance: -
v_gene: TRBV9
j_gene: TRBJ1-1

CDR3nt: TGTGCCAGCAGCCATCCGAGGGAGAATGGCTACACCTTC
CDR3aa: CASSHPRENGYTF
d_gene: -
len: 13
abundance: -
v_gene: TRBV4-2
j_gene: TRBJ1-2

CDR3nt: TGCGCCAGCAGCCAAGATATGGCAGGGGGATTTCGCTACACCTTC
CDR3aa: CASSQDMAGGFRYTF
d_gene: TRBD1
len: 15
abundance: -
v_gene: TRBV4-1
j_gene: TRBJ1-2

CDR3nt: TGTGCCAGCAGCTTGCAACAGAGCTCCTACAATGAGCAGTTCTTC
CDR3aa: CASSLQQSSYNEQFF
d_gene: -
len: 15
abundance: -
v_gene: TRBV7-6
j_gene: TRBJ2-1

CDR3nt: TGCGCCAGCAGCCGCGTGGGGGGAGGGGATACTGAAGCTTTCTTT
CDR3aa: CASSRVGGGDTEAFF
d_gene: -
len: 15
abundance: -
v_gene: TRBV4-1
j_gene: TRBJ1-1

CDR3nt: TGTGCCAGCAACCTGAGAAAGGTGACTGAAGCTTTCTTT
CDR3aa: CASNLRKVTEAFF
d_gene: -
len: 13
abundance: -
v_gene: TRBV6-1
j_gene: TRBJ1-1

CDR3nt: TGTGCCATCAGTGAGGGGGGGTTGGGGAATGAGCAGTTCTTC
CDR3aa: CAISEGGLGNEQFF
d_gene: -
len: 14
abundance: -
v_gene: TRBV10-3
j_gene: TRBJ2-1

CDR3nt: TGTGCCAGCAGCCCAACCTATGGAGAGAACACTGAAGCTTTCTTT
CDR3aa: CASSPTYGENTEAFF
d_gene: -
len: 15
abundance: -
v_gene: TRBV7-9
j_gene: TRBJ1-1

CDR3nt: TGTGCCAGCTCACCTTCTCGCTCGTCGGAGACCCAGTACTTC
CDR3aa: CASSPSRSSETQYF
d_gene: -
len: 14
abundance: -
v_gene: TRBV18
j_gene: TRBJ2-5

CDR3nt: TGTGCCAGCAGTTTTTCCTACGAGCAGTACTTC
CDR3aa: CASSFSYEQYF
d_gene: -
len: 11
abundance: -
v_gene: TRBV6-5
j_gene: TRBJ2-7

CDR3nt: TGTGCCAGCAGTGAGGGTCAGCGGAATCAGCCCCAGCATTTT
CDR3aa: CASSEGQRNQPQHF
d_gene: -
len: 14
abundance: -
v_gene: TRBV6-1
j_gene: TRBJ1-5

CDR3nt: TGTGCCAGCAGCCAAGACAGTAGCTCTGGGGCCAACGTCCTGACTTTC
CDR3aa: CASSQDSSSGANVLTF
d_gene: -
len: 16
abundance: -
v_gene: TRBV4-2
j_gene: TRBJ2-6

CDR3nt: TGTGCCAGCAGCTTAGGACCGGGGGCCCAAGACACCTTC
CDR3aa: CASSLGPGAQDTF
d_gene: -
len: 13
abundance: -
v_gene: TRBV7-9
j_gene: TRBJ1-2

CDR3nt: TGCGCCACCGGGGGGCTAGCGGGGGAAACCTCTGGGGCCAACGTCCTGACTTTC
CDR3aa: CATGGLAGETSGANVLTF
d_gene: TRBD2
len: 18
abundance: -
v_gene: TRBV2
j_gene: TRBJ2-6